This TCR beta chain was found in a study of blood T cell repertoires in COVID-19. At the level of the study: Acute and convalescent COVID-19 specimens originated in the United States, Italy and Spain. T cells, B-cell-depleted T cells, or PBMCs provided the cDNA or gDNA that served as material.

In the study's own analysis: Estimated nucleated cell counts came from reference gene primer amplification. Assay: immunoSEQ multiplex PCR; the TCRdb copy retains only in-frame clones and omits some. V and J calls plus clone size are reproduced from that table; the DNA served to infer D and trimming. The table has hundreds of thousands of clones, around 84% seen once; the top ten hold roughly 4.5%. Germline V CDR1 and CDR2: LNHDA, SQIVND (reference sequence). CDR3 size: 17 residues. With 5 bases removed from V and 1 base from J, the gap between germline ends came to 20 bases. This clonotype was obtained from a man aged 45 to 65 with acute or convalescent COVID-19. The specimen sequenced was peripheral blood. This chain connects TRBV19 to TRBJ1-1; D unclear. This CDR3 is CASSGGRRATRNTEAFF. CDR3 coding DNA: TGTGCCAGTAGTGGAGGTAGGAGGGCCACCAGGAACACTGAAGCTTTCTTT. Full variable domain (rest looked up from reference TRBV19 and TRBJ1-1): DGGITQSPKYLFRKEGQNVTLSCEQNLNHDAMYWYRQDPGQGLRLIYYSQIVNDFQKGDIAEGYSVSREKKESFPLTVTSAQKNPTAFYLCASSGGRRATRNTEAFFGQGTRLTVV.